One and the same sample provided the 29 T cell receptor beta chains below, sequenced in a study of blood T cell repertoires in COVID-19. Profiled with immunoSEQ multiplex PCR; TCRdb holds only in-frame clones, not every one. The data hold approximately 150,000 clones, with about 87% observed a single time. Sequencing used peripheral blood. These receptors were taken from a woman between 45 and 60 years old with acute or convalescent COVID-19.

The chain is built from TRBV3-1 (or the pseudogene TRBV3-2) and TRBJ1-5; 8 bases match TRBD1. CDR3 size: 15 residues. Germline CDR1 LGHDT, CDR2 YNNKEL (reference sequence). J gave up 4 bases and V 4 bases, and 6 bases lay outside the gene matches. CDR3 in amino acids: CASSRGQATNQPQHF. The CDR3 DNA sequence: TGTGCCAGCAGCCGGGGACAGGCAACGAATCAGCCCCAGCATTTT.

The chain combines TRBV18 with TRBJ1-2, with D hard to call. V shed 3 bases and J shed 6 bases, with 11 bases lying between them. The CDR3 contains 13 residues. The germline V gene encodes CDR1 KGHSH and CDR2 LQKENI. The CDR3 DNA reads TGTGCCAGCTCACCGCCAGACTATAATGGCTACACCTTC. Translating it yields CASSPPDYNGYTF.

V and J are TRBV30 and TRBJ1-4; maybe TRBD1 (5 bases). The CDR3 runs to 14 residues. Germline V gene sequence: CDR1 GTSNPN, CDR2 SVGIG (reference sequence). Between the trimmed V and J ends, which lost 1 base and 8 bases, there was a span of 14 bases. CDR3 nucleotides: TGTGCCTGGAGTGAGACGACAGTAAGGGAAAAACTGTTTTTT. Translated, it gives CAWSETTVREKLFF. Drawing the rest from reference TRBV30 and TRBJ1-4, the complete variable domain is SQTIHQWPATLVQPVGSPLSLECTVEGTSNPNLYWYRQAAGRGLQLLFYSVGIGQISSEVPQNLSASRPQDRQFILSSKKLLLSDSGFYLCAWSETTVREKLFFGSGTQLSVL.

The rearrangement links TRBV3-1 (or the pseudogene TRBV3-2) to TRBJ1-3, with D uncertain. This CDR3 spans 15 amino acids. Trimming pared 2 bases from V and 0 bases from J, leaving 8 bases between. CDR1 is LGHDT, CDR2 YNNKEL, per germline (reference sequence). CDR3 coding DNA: TGTGCCAGCAGCCAAAATCCGGGCTCTGGAAACACCATATATTTT. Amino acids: CASSQNPGSGNTIYF.

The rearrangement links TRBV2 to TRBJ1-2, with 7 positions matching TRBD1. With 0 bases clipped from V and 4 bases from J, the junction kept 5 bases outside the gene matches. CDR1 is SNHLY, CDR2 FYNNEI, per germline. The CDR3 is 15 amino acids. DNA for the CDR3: TGTGCCAGCAGTGAAGCGCCGACAGGGACCTATGGCTACACCTTC. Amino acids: CASSEAPTGTYGYTF.

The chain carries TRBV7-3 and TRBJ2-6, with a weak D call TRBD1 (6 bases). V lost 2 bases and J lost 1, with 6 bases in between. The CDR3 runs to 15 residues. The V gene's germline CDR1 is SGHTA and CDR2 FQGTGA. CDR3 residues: CASSLDRSGANVLTF. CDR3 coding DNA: TGTGCCAGCAGCTTAGACAGGTCTGGGGCCAACGTCCTGACTTTC. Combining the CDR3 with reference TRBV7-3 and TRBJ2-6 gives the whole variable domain GAGVSQTPSNKVTEKGKYVELRCDPISGHTALYWYRQSLGQGPEFLIYFQGTGAADDSGLPNDRFFAVRPEGSVSTLKIQRTERGDSAVYLCASSLDRSGANVLTFGAGSRLTVL.

The CDR3 sequence: CASSWGRGNLNSPLHF. The CDR3 nucleotides are TGTGCCAGCAGCTGGGGCAGGGGGAATCTGAATTCACCCCTCCACTTT. The genes are TRBV11-1 and TRBJ1-6, with TRBD1 identical over 7 bases. CDR3 length: 16 amino acids. The germline CDR1 and CDR2 sequences are SGHAT and FQDESV (reference sequence). With V trimmed by 4 bases and J by 7 bases, 10 bases remained unmatched.

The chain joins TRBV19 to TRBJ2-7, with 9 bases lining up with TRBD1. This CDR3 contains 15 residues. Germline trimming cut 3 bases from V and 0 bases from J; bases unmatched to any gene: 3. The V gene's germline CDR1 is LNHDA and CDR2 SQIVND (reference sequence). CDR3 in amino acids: CASSMGQGSSYEQYF. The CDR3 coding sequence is TGTGCCAGTAGTATGGGACAGGGTTCCTCCTACGAGCAGTACTTC.

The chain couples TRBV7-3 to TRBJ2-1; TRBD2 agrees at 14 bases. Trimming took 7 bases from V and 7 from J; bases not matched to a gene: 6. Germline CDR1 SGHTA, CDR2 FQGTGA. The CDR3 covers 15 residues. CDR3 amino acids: CASKGTSGGRNEQFF. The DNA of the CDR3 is TGTGCCAGCAAGGGGACTAGCGGGGGAAGAAATGAGCAGTTCTTC.

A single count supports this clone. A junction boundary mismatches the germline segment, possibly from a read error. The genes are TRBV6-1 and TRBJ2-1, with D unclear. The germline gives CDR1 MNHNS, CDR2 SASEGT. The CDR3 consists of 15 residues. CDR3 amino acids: CASSEVHGSYNEQFF. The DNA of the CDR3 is TGTGCCAGCAGCGAAGTCCACGGCTCCTACAATGAGCAGTTCTTC.

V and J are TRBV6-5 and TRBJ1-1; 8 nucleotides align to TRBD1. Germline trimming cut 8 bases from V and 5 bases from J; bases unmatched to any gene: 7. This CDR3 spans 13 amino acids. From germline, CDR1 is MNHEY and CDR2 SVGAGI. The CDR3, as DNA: TGTGCCAGCGCCCGGACAGGGTTAACTGAAGCTTTCTTT. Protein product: CASARTGLTEAFF.

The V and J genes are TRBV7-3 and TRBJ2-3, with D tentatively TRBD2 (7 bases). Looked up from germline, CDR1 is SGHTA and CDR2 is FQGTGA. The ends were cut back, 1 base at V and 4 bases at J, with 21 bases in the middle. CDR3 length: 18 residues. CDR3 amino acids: CASSLNPPGAGRADTQYF. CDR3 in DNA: TGTGCCAGCAGCTTAAACCCCCCGGGGGCGGGGAGGGCAGATACGCAGTATTTT. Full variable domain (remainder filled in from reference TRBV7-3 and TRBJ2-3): GAGVSQTPSNKVTEKGKYVELRCDPISGHTALYWYRQSLGQGPEFLIYFQGTGAADDSGLPNDRFFAVRPEGSVSTLKIQRTERGDSAVYLCASSLNPPGAGRADTQYFGPGTRLTVL.

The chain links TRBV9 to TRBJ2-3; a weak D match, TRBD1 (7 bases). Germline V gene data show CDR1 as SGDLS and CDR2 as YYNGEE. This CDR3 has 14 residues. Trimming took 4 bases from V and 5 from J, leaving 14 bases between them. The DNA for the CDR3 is TGTGCCAGCAGCTTACGACAGGGAGGAGATACGCAGTATTTT. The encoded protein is CASSLRQGGDTQYF.

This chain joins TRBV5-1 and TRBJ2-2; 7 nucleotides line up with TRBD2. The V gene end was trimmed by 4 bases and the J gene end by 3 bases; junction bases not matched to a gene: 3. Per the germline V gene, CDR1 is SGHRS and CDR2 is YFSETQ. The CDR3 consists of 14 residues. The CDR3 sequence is CASSQRGDTGELFF. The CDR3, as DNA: TGCGCCAGCAGCCAACGGGGGGACACCGGGGAGCTGTTTTTT.

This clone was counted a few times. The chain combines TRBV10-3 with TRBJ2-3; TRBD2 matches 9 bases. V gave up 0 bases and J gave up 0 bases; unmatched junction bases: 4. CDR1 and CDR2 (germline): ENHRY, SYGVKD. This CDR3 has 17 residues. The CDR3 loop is CAISESPSGASTDTQYF. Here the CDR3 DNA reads TGTGCCATCAGTGAGTCGCCTAGCGGGGCCAGCACAGATACGCAGTATTTT.

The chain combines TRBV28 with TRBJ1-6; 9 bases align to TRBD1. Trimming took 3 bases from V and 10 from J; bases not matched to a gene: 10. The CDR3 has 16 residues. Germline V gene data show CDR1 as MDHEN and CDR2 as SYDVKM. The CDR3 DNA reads TGTGCCAGCAGTTTCCACGCGGGACAGGGTTGGTCACCCCTCCACTTT. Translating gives CASSFHAGQGWSPLHF.

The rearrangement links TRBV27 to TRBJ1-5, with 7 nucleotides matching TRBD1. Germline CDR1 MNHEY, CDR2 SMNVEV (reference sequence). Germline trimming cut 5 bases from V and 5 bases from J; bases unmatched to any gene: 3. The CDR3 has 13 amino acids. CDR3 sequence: CASSVQGYQPQHF. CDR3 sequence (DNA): TGTGCCAGCAGTGTACAGGGGTATCAGCCCCAGCATTTT.

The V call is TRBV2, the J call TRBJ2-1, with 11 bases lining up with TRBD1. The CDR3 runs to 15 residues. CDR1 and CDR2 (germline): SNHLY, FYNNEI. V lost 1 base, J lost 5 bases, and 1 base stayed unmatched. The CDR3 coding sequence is TGTGCCAGCAGTGAAGAGGGACAGGGGGACAATGAGCAGTTCTTC. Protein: CASSEEGQGDNEQFF.

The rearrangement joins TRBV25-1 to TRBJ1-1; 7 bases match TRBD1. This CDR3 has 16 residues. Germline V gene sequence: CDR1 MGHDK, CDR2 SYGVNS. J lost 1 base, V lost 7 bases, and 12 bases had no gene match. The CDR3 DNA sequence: TGTGCCAGCAAATCGCCTAACAGGGGAACGAACACTGAAGCTTTCTTT. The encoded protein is CASKSPNRGTNTEAFF. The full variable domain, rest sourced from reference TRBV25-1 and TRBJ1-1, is EADIYQTPRYLVIGTGKKITLECSQTMGHDKMYWYQQDPGMELHLIHYSYGVNSTEKGDLSSESTVSRIRTEHFPLTLESARPSHTSQYLCASKSPNRGTNTEAFFGQGTRLTVV.

As DNA, the CDR3 is TGCGCCAGCAGCTTGGCGACAGGGGGGAGTCAGCCCCAGCATTTT. Encoded protein: CASSLATGGSQPQHF. This chain joins TRBV5-1 and TRBJ1-5; 9 nucleotides align to TRBD1. The ends lost 0 bases at V and 6 bases at J; junction bases unmatched: 4. Germline CDR1 and CDR2: SGHRS and YFSETQ. The CDR3 is made up of 15 amino acids.

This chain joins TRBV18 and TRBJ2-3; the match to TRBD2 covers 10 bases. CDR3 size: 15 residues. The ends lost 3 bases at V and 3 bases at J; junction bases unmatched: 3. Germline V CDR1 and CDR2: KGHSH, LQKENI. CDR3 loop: CASSPATSGTDTQYF. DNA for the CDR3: TGTGCCAGCTCACCCGCGACTAGCGGGACAGATACGCAGTATTTT.

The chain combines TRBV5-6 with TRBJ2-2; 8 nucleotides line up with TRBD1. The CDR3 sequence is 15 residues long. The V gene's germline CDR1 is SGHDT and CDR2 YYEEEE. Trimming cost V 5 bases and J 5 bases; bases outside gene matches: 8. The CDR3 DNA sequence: TGTGCCAGCAGTGGACAGGGAGTATTTACCGGGGAGCTGTTTTTT. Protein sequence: CASSGQGVFTGELFF.

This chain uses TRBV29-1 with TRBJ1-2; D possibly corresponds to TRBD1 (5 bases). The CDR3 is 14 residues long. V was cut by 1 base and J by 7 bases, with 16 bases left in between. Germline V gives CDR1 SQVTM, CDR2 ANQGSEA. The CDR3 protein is CSVEGAGVAAGYTF. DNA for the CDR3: TGCAGCGTTGAAGGGGCGGGGGTTGCGGCTGGCTACACCTTC.

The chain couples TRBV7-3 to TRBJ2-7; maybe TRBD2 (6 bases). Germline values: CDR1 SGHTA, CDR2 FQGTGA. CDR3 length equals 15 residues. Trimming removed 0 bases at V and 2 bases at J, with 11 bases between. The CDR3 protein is CASSLTAGPAYEQYF. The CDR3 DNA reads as TGTGCCAGCAGCTTAACGGCGGGGCCCGCCTACGAGCAGTACTTC.

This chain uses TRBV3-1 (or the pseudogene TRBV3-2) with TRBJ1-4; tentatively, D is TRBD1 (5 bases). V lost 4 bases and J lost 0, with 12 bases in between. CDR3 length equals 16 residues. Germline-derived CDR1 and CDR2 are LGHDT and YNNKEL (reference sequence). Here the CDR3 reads CASSLPAGATNEKLFF. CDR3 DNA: TGTGCCAGCAGCCTCCCCGCGGGGGCAACTAATGAAAAACTGTTTTTT.

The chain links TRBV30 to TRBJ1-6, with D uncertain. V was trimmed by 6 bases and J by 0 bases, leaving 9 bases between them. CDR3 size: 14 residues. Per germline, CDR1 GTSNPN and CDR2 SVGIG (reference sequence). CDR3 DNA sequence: TGTGCCTGTTTTGAGAGCTCCTATAATTCACCCCTCCACTTT. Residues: CACFESSYNSPLHF.

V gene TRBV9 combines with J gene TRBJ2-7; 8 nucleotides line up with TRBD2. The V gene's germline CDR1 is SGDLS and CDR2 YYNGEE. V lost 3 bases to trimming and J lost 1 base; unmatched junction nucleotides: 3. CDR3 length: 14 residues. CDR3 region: CASSGTSQSYEQYF. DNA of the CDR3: TGTGCCAGCAGCGGGACTAGCCAATCCTACGAGCAGTACTTC.

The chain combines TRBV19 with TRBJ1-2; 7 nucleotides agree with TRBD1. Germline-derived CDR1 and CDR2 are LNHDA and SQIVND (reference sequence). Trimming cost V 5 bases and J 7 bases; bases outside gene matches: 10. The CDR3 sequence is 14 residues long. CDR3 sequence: CASSPVTGISGYTF. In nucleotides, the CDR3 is TGTGCCAGTAGTCCGGTGACAGGGATCTCTGGCTACACCTTC. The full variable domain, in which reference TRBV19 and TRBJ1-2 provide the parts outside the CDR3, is DGGITQSPKYLFRKEGQNVTLSCEQNLNHDAMYWYRQDPGQGLRLIYYSQIVNDFQKGDIAEGYSVSREKKESFPLTVTSAQKNPTAFYLCASSPVTGISGYTFGSGTRLTVV.

The CDR3 region has the DNA TGTGCCAGTAGTATACTCGGGGGAAAACTGTTTTTT. Its protein is CASSILGGKLFF. This sequence joins TRBV19 and TRBJ1-4, with D tentatively TRBD1 (5 bases). Trimming took 2 bases from V and 10 from J, leaving 8 bases between them. The CDR3 contains 12 residues. CDR1 is LNHDA, CDR2 SQIVND, per germline (reference sequence). Full variable domain (rest looked up from reference TRBV19 and TRBJ1-4): DGGITQSPKYLFRKEGQNVTLSCEQNLNHDAMYWYRQDPGQGLRLIYYSQIVNDFQKGDIAEGYSVSREKKESFPLTVTSAQKNPTAFYLCASSILGGKLFFGSGTQLSVL.